The present T cell receptor beta chain was sequenced within a study of persistence of HIV-infected CD4 T cells. Study-level points and caveats: Proviral oligoclonality tracked with TCR oligoclonality within the same sorted cells.

V lost 4 bases to trimming and J lost 3 bases, with 6 bases between them. Germline V CDR1 and CDR2: SNHLY, FYNNEI. CDR3 size: 13 residues. This was the immunoSEQ version 4 assay in survey mode. This table comes from immunoSEQ multiplex PCR, and its TCRdb copy is limited to in-frame clones, with some not included. The sample holds about 46,000 clones, 75% to 90% seen once. As for this clone: Antigen unknown.

This nonspecific control used anti-CD3/anti-CD28 bead stimulation of CD4+ T cells. Sorting of responding CD4+ T cells relied on upregulated CD40 ligand together with CD69. Donors were HIV-1-infected adults who began suppressive ART during chronic infection. V and J are TRBV2 and TRBJ2-2; D unclear. The TCR sequence derives from an adult woman with HIV who was CMV-seropositive. Sequencing was performed on CD4+ T cells sorted from PBMCs after roughly 20-hour stimulation, taken from a patient who received antiretroviral therapy. CDR3 amino acids: CASSVVDTGELFF. CDR3 nucleotides: TGTGCCAGCAGTGTCGTGGACACCGGGGAGCTGTTTTTT.